The clone carrying this T cell receptor (beta chain) was seen only once. As yet, its antigen is unknown. V was shortened by 9 bases and J by 0 bases, with 14 bases between the two germline ends. Per the germline V gene, CDR1 is LNHDA and CDR2 is SQIVND (reference sequence). This CDR3 is 14 amino acids long. This record comes from a study of shared clonotypes between healthy human individuals. Findings of the study overall: The researchers took only blood, and tissue repertoires probably look different.

The authors ran the assay at deep level. Measured with immunoSEQ multiplex PCR; TCRdb has only the in-frame clones, and not every one. Of approximately 2.1 million clones detected, more than 85% appear once; the ten largest clones hold about 0.41%. This rearrangement joins TRBV19 to TRBJ1-2; D is ambiguous. The source is a young man in good health. Some clones in this sample may be carry-over from other donors' samples. The sample taken for sequencing was naive CD4+ T cells from PBMCs. Subset indicated: CD45RA+ positively selected. This CDR3 is CASPLAGTNYGYTF. The CDR3 coding sequence is TGTGCCAGCCCTCTCGCGGGAACTAACTATGGCTACACCTTC.